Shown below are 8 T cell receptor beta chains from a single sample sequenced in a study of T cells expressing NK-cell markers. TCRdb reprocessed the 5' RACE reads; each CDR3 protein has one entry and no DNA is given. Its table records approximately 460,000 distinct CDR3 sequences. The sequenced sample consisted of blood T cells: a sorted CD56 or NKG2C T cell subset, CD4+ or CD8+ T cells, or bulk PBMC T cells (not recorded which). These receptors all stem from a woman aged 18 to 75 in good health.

CDR3 loop: CASTVTNTGELFF. This chain joins TRBV5-1 and TRBJ2-2. Germline CDR1 SGHRS, CDR2 YFSETQ. This CDR3 has 13 amino acids.

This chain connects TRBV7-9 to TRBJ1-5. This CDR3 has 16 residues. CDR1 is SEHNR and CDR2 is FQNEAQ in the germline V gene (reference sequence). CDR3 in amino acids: CASSPTGGSGNQPQHF.

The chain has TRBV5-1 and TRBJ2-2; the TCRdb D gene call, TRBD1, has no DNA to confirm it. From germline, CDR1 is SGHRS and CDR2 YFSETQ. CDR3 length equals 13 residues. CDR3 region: CASRRDSTGELFF. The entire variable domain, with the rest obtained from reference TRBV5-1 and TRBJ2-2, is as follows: KAGVTQTPRYLIKTRGQQVTLSCSPISGHRSVSWYQQTPGQGLQFLFEYFSETQRNKGNFPGRFSGRQFSNSRSEMNVSTLELGDSALYLCASRRDSTGELFFGEGSRLTVL.

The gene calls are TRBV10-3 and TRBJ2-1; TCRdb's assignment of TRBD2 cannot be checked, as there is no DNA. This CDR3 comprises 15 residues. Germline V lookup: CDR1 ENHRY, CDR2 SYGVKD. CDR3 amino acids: CAISDARTRVNEQFF.

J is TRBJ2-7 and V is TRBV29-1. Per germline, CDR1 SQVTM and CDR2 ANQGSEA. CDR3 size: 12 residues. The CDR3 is CSVAISRYEQYF.

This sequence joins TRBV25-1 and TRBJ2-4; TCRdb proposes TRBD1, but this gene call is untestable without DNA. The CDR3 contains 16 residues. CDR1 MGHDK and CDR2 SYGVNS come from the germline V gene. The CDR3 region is CATADPGDGFMAIQCF.

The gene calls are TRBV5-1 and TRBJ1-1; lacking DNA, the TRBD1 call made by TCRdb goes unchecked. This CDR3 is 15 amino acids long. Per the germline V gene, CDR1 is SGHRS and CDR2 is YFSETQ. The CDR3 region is CASSLDWGWDTEAFF.

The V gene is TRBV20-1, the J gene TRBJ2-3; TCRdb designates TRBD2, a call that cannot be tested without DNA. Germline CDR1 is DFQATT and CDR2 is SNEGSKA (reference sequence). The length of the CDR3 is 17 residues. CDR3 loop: CSARGLAGRGSADTQYF.